This is a list of T cell receptor beta chains from one sample in a study of blood T cells in healthy people across ages. MiXCR, applied by TCRdb to the 5' RACE reads, yields one record per CDR3 protein. Among about 500,000 distinct CDR3 sequences listed, around 24% were seen once. These sequences were also reported in another study, on T cells of mothers and their children.

The source material was blood. The receptors come from a boy aged 5 to 17 in good health. The CDR3 runs from the conserved cysteine through the conserved F or W. D genes are given only for firm matches. A row's size may be missing; if present it is once, few, many or a size class.

size	V	D	J	CDR3	DNA
few	TRBV6-5	.	TRBJ1-5	CASRPTGFNQPQHF	TGTGCCAGCAGACCCACAGGGTTCAATCAGCCCCAGCATTTT
.	TRBV5-1	TRBD1	TRBJ2-5	CASRLTGGLETQYF	TGCGCCAGCAGACTGACAGGGGGTTTAGAGACCCAGTACTTC
few	TRBV28	.	TRBJ2-1	CASSLWLEQFF	TGTGCCAGCAGTTTATGGCTGGAGCAGTTCTTC
.	TRBV29-1	.	TRBJ1-1	CSVEVAGVNTEAFF	TGCAGCGTTGAAGTGGCAGGGGTGAACACTGAAGCTTTCTTT
.	TRBV29-1	.	TRBJ2-5	CSVRRELLETQYF	TGCAGCGTGCGTCGGGAGTTGTTAGAGACCCAGTACTTC
.	TRBV10-3	TRBD1	TRBJ2-5	CAISAKDRGEETQYF	TGTGCCATCAGTGCCAAGGACAGGGGGGAAGAGACCCAGTACTTC
many	TRBV6-5	TRBD1	TRBJ1-1	CASSYSSGTANTEAFF	TGTGCCAGCAGTTACTCCTCCGGGACAGCGAACACTGAAGCTTTCTTT
.	TRBV4-1	.	TRBJ2-1	CASSQAIHYNEQFF	TGCGCCAGCAGCCAAGCAATACACTACAATGAGCAGTTCTTC
.	TRBV7-9	.	TRBJ2-5	CASSLAQDQETQYF	TGTGCCAGCAGCTTAGCACAGGACCAAGAGACCCAGTACTTC
few	TRBV20-1	.	TRBJ2-4	CSARLGLSKNIQYF	TGCAGTGCTAGGCTAGGGTTGTCCAAAAACATTCAGTACTTC
.	TRBV7-2	.	TRBJ2-7	CASSLSPRSTLRYF	TGTGCCAGCAGCTTAAGTCCAAGGTCCACGTTACGGTACTTC
.	TRBV7-8	.	TRBJ1-4	CASSFGKGMVSPNEKLFF	TGTGCCAGCAGCTTCGGAAAAGGGATGGTATCGCCTAATGAAAAACTGTTTTTT
.	TRBV7-2	.	TRBJ2-7	CASSYHLSDLYEQYF	TGTGCCAGCAGCTACCACTTATCGGACTTATACGAGCAGTACTTC
few	TRBV20-1	TRBD2	TRBJ2-3	CSARDPLGEREGNTDTQYF	TGCAGTGCTAGAGATCCCCTGGGGGAGCGGGAGGGCAACACAGATACGCAGTATTTT
.	TRBV12-3/TRBV12-4	.	TRBJ1-1	CASSPDPLTGREAFF	TGTGCCAGCAGTCCAGATCCCCTTACAGGGCGTGAAGCTTTCTTT
.	TRBV11-3	TRBD1	TRBJ2-7	CASSYDRDNEQYF	TGTGCCAGCAGCTACGACAGGGACAACGAGCAGTACTTC
few	TRBV10-3	.	TRBJ2-3	CAISGASDTQYF	TGTGCCATCAGCGGGGCTAGCGATACGCAGTATTTT
.	TRBV2	TRBD2	TRBJ2-3	CASSSLAGELGDTQYF	TGTGCCAGCAGTTCTCTAGCGGGAGAATTGGGAGATACGCAGTATTTT
once	TRBV7-3	.	TRBJ2-6	CTSRDPGSSGANVLTF	TGTACCAGCAGAGACCCGGGGAGTTCCGGGGCCAACGTCCTGACTTTC
few	TRBV27	.	TRBJ1-2	CASSLSKRQTSGYTF	TGTGCCAGCAGTTTATCGAAGAGACAGACTTCGGGCTACACCTTC
.	TRBV24-1	TRBD1	TRBJ2-7	CATSGPPDRDFYEQYF	TGTGCCACCAGTGGTCCCCCGGACAGGGATTTCTACGAGCAGTACTTC
.	TRBV7-9	TRBD2	TRBJ2-5	CASSLVLAGGPPETQYF	TGTGCCAGCAGCTTGGTCCTAGCGGGGGGGCCTCCAGAGACCCAGTACTTC
.	TRBV19	TRBD2	TRBJ2-1	CASSILLAGDLFF	TGTGCCAGTAGTATTCTGTTAGCGGGAGACTTGTTCTTC
.	TRBV27	.	TRBJ2-7	CASSAPGRTYEQYF	TGTGCCAGCAGTGCTCCGGGACGGACCTACGAGCAGTACTTC
.	TRBV5-1	.	TRBJ2-6	CASSLDGANVLTF	TGCGCCAGCAGCTTGGATGGGGCCAACGTCCTGACTTTC
few	TRBV29-1	.	TRBJ1-1	CSVEAQEAEAFF	TGCAGCGTTGAAGCACAGGAAGCTGAAGCTTTCTTT
.	TRBV2	.	TRBJ2-2	CASSGSRLGGELFF	TGTGCCAGCAGTGGATCCCGGTTGGGCGGGGAGCTGTTTTTT
few	TRBV5-1	TRBD1	TRBJ2-5	CASTSGTGRETQYF	TGCGCCAGCACTTCCGGGACAGGGCGAGAGACCCAGTACTTC
many	TRBV20-1	.	TRBJ2-3	CSASLGGTDTQYF	TGCAGTGCTAGTCTCGGGGGCACAGATACGCAGTATTTT
few	TRBV6-2/TRBV6-3	TRBD1	TRBJ2-1	CATGETGSSGEQFF	TGTGCCACCGGAGAGACAGGGTCCTCAGGAGAGCAGTTCTTC
.	TRBV29-1	TRBD2	TRBJ2-1	CSAPLAGVNNEQFF	TGCAGCGCCCCACTAGCGGGAGTCAACAATGAGCAGTTCTTC
.	TRBV24-1	TRBD1	TRBJ2-4	CATPLQEDRPRGNIQYF	TGTGCCACCCCCCTCCAAGAGGACAGGCCCAGGGGAAACATTCAGTACTTC
few	TRBV13	TRBD1	TRBJ2-6	CASLFGTGTSGANVLTF	TGTGCCAGCCTCTTCGGGACAGGAACCTCTGGGGCCAACGTCCTGACTTTC
.	TRBV6-5	TRBD2	TRBJ2-5	CASSYSEASGKGAQYF	TGTGCCAGCAGTTACTCCGAAGCTAGCGGCAAGGGCGCGCAGTACTTC
.	TRBV7-3	.	TRBJ2-5	CASSLIGGGQETQYF	TGTGCCAGCAGCTTAATTGGGGGCGGTCAAGAGACCCAGTACTTC
.	TRBV19	TRBD1	TRBJ1-5	CASKETGGNNQPQHF	TGTGCCAGTAAAGAGACAGGGGGTAACAATCAGCCCCAGCATTTT
few	TRBV20-1	.	TRBJ2-3	CSARDVQGGGDTQYF	TGCAGTGCTAGAGATGTCCAGGGAGGAGGGGATACGCAGTATTTT
few	TRBV20-1	TRBD1	TRBJ2-7	CSALATGTASYEQYF	TGCAGTGCCCTTGCTACCGGGACAGCCTCCTACGAGCAGTACTTC
.	TRBV20-1	.	TRBJ2-3	CSARLPGEDTQYF	TGCAGTGCTAGACTGCCAGGGGAGGATACGCAGTATTTT
many	TRBV20-1	.	TRBJ2-1	CSARDWGNEQFF	TGCAGTGCTAGAGATTGGGGAAATGAGCAGTTCTTC
.	TRBV2	TRBD2	TRBJ2-3	CASPGLAGSSTDTQYF	TGTGCCAGCCCGGGACTAGCGGGGTCTAGCACAGATACGCAGTATTTT
.	TRBV2	.	TRBJ2-1	CASSLMPPSSYNEQFF	TGTGCCAGCAGTTTAATGCCCCCAAGTTCGTACAATGAGCAGTTCTTC
.	TRBV6-2/TRBV6-3	.	TRBJ1-2	CASSYTLEGAYGYTF	TGTGCCAGCAGTTACACACTGGAAGGGGCCTATGGCTACACCTTC
few	TRBV29-1	.	TRBJ2-7	CSVRAGYEQYF	TGCAGCGTCCGAGCGGGCTACGAGCAGTACTTC
.	TRBV28	TRBD1	TRBJ2-6	CASKTGDGANVLTF	TGTGCCAGCAAAACAGGGGATGGGGCCAACGTCCTGACTTTC
.	TRBV19	.	TRBJ1-2	CATTIGYGYTF	TGTGCCACCACGATCGGCTATGGCTACACCTTC
few	TRBV2	.	TRBJ1-5	CASSERYSNQPQHF	TGTGCCAGCAGTGAACGGTATAGCAATCAGCCCCAGCATTTT
few	TRBV4-3	.	TRBJ2-3	CASSQDKVTGLTDTQYF	TGCGCCAGCAGCCAAGACAAGGTCACAGGGCTCACAGATACGCAGTATTTT
few	TRBV4-1	.	TRBJ2-1	CASSQEGRDQYNEQFF	TGCGCCAGCAGCCAAGAAGGGCGGGATCAGTACAATGAGCAGTTCTTC
.	TRBV18	.	TRBJ1-1	CASSPWDGRGGTEAFF	TGTGCCAGCTCACCCTGGGACGGACGTGGTGGCACTGAAGCTTTCTTT
few	TRBV20-1	.	TRBJ1-1	CSARGVGNTEAFF	TGCAGTGCTAGAGGGGTAGGGAACACTGAAGCTTTCTTT
.	TRBV3-1	TRBD2	TRBJ2-7	CASSRLAGGPYEQYF	TGTGCCAGCAGCCGACTAGCGGGAGGGCCCTACGAGCAGTACTTC
.	TRBV5-1	.	TRBJ2-2	CASSLDPGAANTGELFF	TGCGCCAGCAGCTTGGATCCGGGGGCAGCGAACACCGGGGAGCTGTTTTTT
few	TRBV29-1	.	TRBJ2-1	CSVEGTGGGSYNEQFF	TGCAGCGTTGAAGGGACTGGAGGGGGCTCCTACAATGAGCAGTTCTTC
.	TRBV5-6	TRBD1	TRBJ2-3	CASSFRDRGSTPVQYF	TGTGCCAGCAGCTTCCGGGACAGGGGCAGTACCCCCGTGCAGTATTTT
.	TRBV7-2	.	TRBJ2-5	CASSLMRGREETQYF	TGTGCCAGCAGCTTAATGAGAGGCCGGGAAGAGACCCAGTACTTC
few	TRBV29-1	TRBD2	TRBJ2-1	CSVEDVLAGENEQFF	TGCAGCGTTGAAGACGTACTAGCGGGAGAGAATGAGCAGTTCTTC
few	TRBV3-1	TRBD1	TRBJ1-2	CASSPDRASGYTF	TGTGCCAGCAGCCCCGACAGGGCATCAGGCTACACCTTC
few	TRBV12-3/TRBV12-4	.	TRBJ2-5	CASSLLRWETQYF	TGTGCCAGCAGTCTCCTGAGATGGGAGACCCAGTACTTC
.	TRBV29-1	TRBD2	TRBJ2-3	CSGGLAGITDTQYF	TGCAGCGGGGGACTAGCGGGGATAACAGATACGCAGTATTTT